These 2 T cell receptor beta chains share one sample of origin, sequenced in a study of CD8+CD57+ T cells in acquired aplastic anemia. Sequencing involved patients with CD8+CD57+ cell expansion previously shown by flow cytometry. TCR beta VDJ and CDR3 were profiled, and genomic DNA was the template. TCRdb fed the reads into MiXCR, producing one record per CDR3 protein. The data contain around 290,000 distinct CDR3 sequences, approximately 60% of them singletons. Sample: sorted CD4+, CD8+, or CD8+CD57+ T cells (not recorded which) from PBMCs. The receptors derive from a human donor with aplastic anemia.

This clonotype was counted only a few times. The rearrangement links TRBV24-1 to TRBJ2-5; maybe TRBD1 (5 bases). The CDR3 sequence is 15 residues long. V lost 3 bases and J 3 bases, leaving 13 bases between the germline ends. From germline, CDR1 is KGHDR and CDR2 SFDVKD. The DNA of the CDR3 is TGTGCCACCAGTGATGCTACAGGATTCGAAGAGACCCAGTACTTC. Translated: CATSDATGFEETQYF.

The chain recombines TRBV19 with TRBJ1-5; D is possibly TRBD1 (5 bases). This CDR3 has 15 residues. V was pared by 7 bases and J by 5 bases, with 18 bases between. CDR1 is LNHDA, CDR2 SQIVND, per germline (reference sequence). CDR3 bases: TGTGCCAGTAATGAGGGGACTGCTTTTGATCAGCCCCAGCATTTT. This translates into CASNEGTAFDQPQHF.